This T cell receptor beta chain was identified during a study of cytomegalovirus exposure and HLA in healthy donors. General study findings and limits: Presence/absence analyses treated sequencing depth as roughly uniform across donors. Despite most TCR sequences being rare, some public TCRs occurred in many donors. The study carried out a later analysis of TCR beta sequences. It associated 15,000 to 20,000 of them with specific HLA alleles at a false discovery rate of 0.05. The authors enumerated under 200 TCR beta chains as linked to cytomegalovirus.

PCR primers comprised 60 Vbeta and 13 Jbeta primers. Sequencing was performed with immunoSEQ multiplex PCR; in TCRdb, only in-frame clones are kept and a portion is missing. The sample shows 90,000 to 110,000 clones, about 13% of them seen only once. Germline CDR1 reads MGHRA; CDR2 reads YSYEKL. The V and J ends lost 5 bases and 4 bases, in that order; junction bases with no gene match: 11. The CDR3 runs 17 residues. Only a few counts were recorded for this clone. Its antigen is unidentified. The sample taken for sequencing was PBMCs. The chain couples TRBV4-1 to TRBJ1-6; TRBD1 matches 7 bases. The receptor comes from a middle-aged man in good health and CMV-seropositive. The CDR3 DNA sequence: TGCGCCAGCAGCAACGATCCTCCAGGGGGTTATAATTCACCCCTCCACTTT. It encodes CASSNDPPGGYNSPLHF.